The table lists the clone carrying this T cell receptor beta chain with many counts. The source of the sample is a study of early T cells in non-severe SARS-CoV-2 infection. TCRdb processed the 5' RACE reads anew with MiXCR; each CDR3 protein has one entry. The table lists fewer than 65,000 distinct CDR3 sequences, roughly 9% of them singletons. V lost 0 bases and J 7 bases, leaving 14 bases between the germline ends. The CDR3 sequence is 16 residues long. The germline V gene encodes CDR1 SGHRS and CDR2 YFSETQ. The specimen was whole blood. V and J are TRBV5-1 and TRBJ1-6; D is possibly TRBD1 (5 bases). This receptor was identified in an adult who was a healthcare worker with PCR-confirmed SARS-CoV-2 infection or an uninfected control (not recorded which). CDR3 protein: CASSLGGAAKNSPLHF. For the CDR3, the DNA is TGCGCCAGCAGCTTGGGTGGGGCAGCGAAAAATTCACCCCTCCACTTT.